This TCR beta chain was captured by sequencing in a study of T cell responses to AZD1222 COVID-19 vaccine. Findings and caveats of the study: Clonal diversity may have been underestimated, and the donors were mostly white British, with more females than males.

In this sample, this clone turned up a few times. Its antigen is unidentified. Assay used: immunoSEQ multiplex PCR; TCRdb lists only in-frame clones, some missing. The repertoire holds 150,000 to 160,000 clones, with 90% as singletons. This CDR3 is 15 amino acids long. Germline V gene sequence: CDR1 LNHNV, CDR2 YYDKDF (reference sequence). J was trimmed by 4 bases and V by 0 bases; bases with no gene match: 5. The source of this sequence is an adult in good health. The sample here was peripheral blood, taken on day 0 of AZD1222 vaccination. The chain joins TRBV15 to TRBJ2-7, with 8 nucleotides matching TRBD1. CDR3 residues: CATSRDPTGVYEQYF. CDR3 DNA sequence: TGTGCCACCAGCAGAGACCCGACAGGGGTATACGAGCAGTACTTC.